The clone carrying this T cell receptor beta chain has just one count. This CDR3 comprises 16 residues. Germline V gives CDR1 SGHAT, CDR2 FQNNGV. The trim removed 4 bases at V and 3 bases at J, leaving 9 bases unmatched. Data came from immunoSEQ multiplex PCR; TCRdb stores just in-frame clones and leaves some out. The sample has about 49,000 clones, almost 95% seen once. This record belongs to a study of T cell changes during pregnancy in multiple sclerosis. The material was peripheral blood, obtained after pregnancy. The rearrangement uses TRBV11-2 and TRBJ2-7; 10 bases agree with TRBD1. The TCR was taken from a female donor with multiple sclerosis, enrolled in a pregnancy study. CDR3 protein: CASSWRGTGALYEQYF. DNA for the CDR3: TGTGCCAGCAGCTGGAGAGGGACAGGGGCCCTCTACGAGCAGTACTTC.